This T cell receptor beta chain was documented in a study of T-cell reconstitution after alpha-beta-depleted transplantation in children. Broader study findings: After transplant, at about two months, alpha-beta T cells were reportedly derived from several hundred expanded graft clones. It was newly produced T cells that mostly accounted for T-cell counts and diversity one year after transplant. From surviving recipient T cells and thymic progenitors came the high day-60 TCRbeta diversity observed in some patients.

The CDR3 totals 15 residues. CDR1 and CDR2 (germline): DFQATT, SNEGSKA (reference sequence). Trimming pared 3 bases from V and 8 bases from J, leaving 20 bases between. A few counts support this clonotype. Its target is unknown. A library of TCRbeta sequences, prepared with unique molecular identifiers, was generated. TCRdb used MiXCR to reprocess the PCR reads, holding one entry per CDR3 protein. The repertoire holds about 580,000 distinct CDR3 sequences, with more than 20% as singletons. The TCR originated in a boy younger than two who had a stem cell transplant for acute myeloid leukemia, so the T cells may come from the graft donor. This specimen was PBMCs, mostly from graft donor cells, taken 360 days after TCRalphabeta/CD19-depleted stem cell transplant. The genes are TRBV20-1 and TRBJ2-4, with D perhaps TRBD2 (7 bases). CDR3 sequence reads: CSARTATGGWDIQYF. CDR3 nucleotides: TGCAGTGCTAGGACCGCGACGGGGGGCTGGGACATTCAGTACTTC.